The rows below give T cell receptor beta chains drawn from one sample of a study of CD8 T cells in ankylosing spondylitis. TCRdb processed the 5' RACE reads anew with MiXCR; each CDR3 protein has one entry. The profile covers 750,000 to 850,000 distinct CDR3 sequences, with 12% appearing a single time and about 0.5% taken by the ten largest. The source material was blood, either unsorted or a sorted T cell fraction (not recorded which). The receptors come from a male donor with ankylosing spondylitis. The conserved cysteine and the conserved F or W are not part of the CDR3 here. The order of the fields is J gene, V gene, CDR3 protein.

>TRBJ2-7|TRBV6-1
ASSPGGSIYEQY
>TRBJ1-1|TRBV7-2
ASSATANTEAF
>TRBJ2-3|TRBV29-1
SVGKQSTTDTQY
>TRBJ2-5|TRBV27
ASSPLAISVETQY
>TRBJ2-3|TRBV6-5
ASSYSSFRDTQY
>TRBJ1-3|TRBV20-1
SVTQGAGAGNTIY
>TRBJ2-5|TRBV4-2
ASSNSGGEETQY
>TRBJ1-2|TRBV19
ASRSGHYQTSNYGYT
>TRBJ2-3|TRBV10-3
AIKGDVADTQY
>TRBJ1-1|TRBV18
ASSPASGTEAF
>TRBJ2-4|TRBV18
ASSPHTGTGGMY
>TRBJ1-3|TRBV20-1
SAPLTYSGNTIY
>TRBJ1-6|TRBV4-3
ASSKSTRGSYNSPLH
>TRBJ2-1|TRBV7-2
ASSFGNYNEQF
>TRBJ2-1|TRBV25-1
ASSEVVGISYNEQF
>TRBJ2-3|TRBV9
ASSGSRGYTDTQY
>TRBJ2-3|TRBV7-2
ASSLVGGLGRTDTQY
>TRBJ2-3|TRBV7-2
ASSLELAGRTQY
>TRBJ2-5|TRBV20-1
STGLVQETQY
>TRBJ1-1|TRBV29-1
SVEEGPNTEAF
>TRBJ2-7|TRBV29-1
SVDGTGTHEQY
>TRBJ1-4|TRBV20-1
SARGFTPFNEKLF
>TRBJ2-5|TRBV4-2
ASSQDPLGGQTQY
>TRBJ2-5|TRBV19
ASSVGLAGQGTQY
>TRBJ1-2|TRBV6-2/TRBV6-3
ASSGPGYRYT
>TRBJ1-2|TRBV18
ASSSQGAYT
>TRBJ2-1|TRBV20-1
SAEASWDYNEQF
>TRBJ2-1|TRBV7-2
ASSFQQGYNEQF
>TRBJ1-5|TRBV2
ASSTNRGRQPQH